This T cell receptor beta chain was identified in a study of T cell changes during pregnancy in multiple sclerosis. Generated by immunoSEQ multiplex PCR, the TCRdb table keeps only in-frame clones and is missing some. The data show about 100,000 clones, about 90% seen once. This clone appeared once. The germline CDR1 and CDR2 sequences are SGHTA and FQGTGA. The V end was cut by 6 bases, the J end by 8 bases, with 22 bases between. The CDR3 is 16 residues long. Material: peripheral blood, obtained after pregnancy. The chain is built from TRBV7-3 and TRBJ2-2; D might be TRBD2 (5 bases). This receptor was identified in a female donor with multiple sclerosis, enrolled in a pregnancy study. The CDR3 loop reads CASSRGEGLLRGELFF. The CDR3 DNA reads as TGTGCCAGCAGTCGTGGCGAGGGCTTATTAAGGGGGGAGCTGTTTTTT.